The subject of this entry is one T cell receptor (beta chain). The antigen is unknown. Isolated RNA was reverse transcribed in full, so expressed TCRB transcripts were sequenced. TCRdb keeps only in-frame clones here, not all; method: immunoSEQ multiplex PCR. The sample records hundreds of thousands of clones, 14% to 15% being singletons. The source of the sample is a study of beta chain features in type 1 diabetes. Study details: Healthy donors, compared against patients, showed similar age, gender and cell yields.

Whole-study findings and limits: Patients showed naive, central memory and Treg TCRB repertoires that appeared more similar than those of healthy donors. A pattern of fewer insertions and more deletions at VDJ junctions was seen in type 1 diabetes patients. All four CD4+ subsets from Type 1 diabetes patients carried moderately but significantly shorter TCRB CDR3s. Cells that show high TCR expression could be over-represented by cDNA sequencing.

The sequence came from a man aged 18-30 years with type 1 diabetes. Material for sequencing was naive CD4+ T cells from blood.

The CDR3 sequence is CASTIEQVNTEAFF. CDR3 coding DNA: TGTGCCAGCACTATAGAACAGGTAAACACTGAAGCTTTCTTT. The V gene is TRBV2, the J gene TRBJ1-1; TRBD1 is a possible D gene (5 bases). Per the germline V gene, CDR1 is SNHLY and CDR2 is FYNNEI. CDR3 size: 14 residues. The V gene lost 7 bases and the J gene lost 2 bases, with 14 bases spanning the gap.